The 26 T cell receptor beta chains below were found in one sample sequenced in a study of T cell responses to AZD1222 COVID-19 vaccine. Here immunoSEQ multiplex PCR was the method, and the copy in TCRdb shows in-frame clones only, minus some. Altogether 120,000 or so clones are present, roughly 89% being singletons, with the ten largest covering more than 9.5%. This material consisted of peripheral blood, taken on day 0 of MenACWY control vaccination. These receptors all come from an adult in good health.

This clone appeared a few times. V and J are TRBV7-6 and TRBJ2-1; 8 positions agree with TRBD2. There are 19 residues in the CDR3. The V segment lost 1 base and the J segment 8 bases; nucleotides outside the gene matches: 19. Germline CDR1 and CDR2: SGHVS and FNYEAQ. The CDR3 DNA sequence: TGTGCCAGCAGCTTAGGACTGCTGAGGGGAAGCGGGAGTAGAGATGAGCAGTTCTTC. Protein product: CASSLGLLRGSGSRDEQFF.

This rearrangement joins TRBV3-1 (or the pseudogene TRBV3-2) to TRBJ2-7, with 9 bases lining up with TRBD2. Germline-derived CDR1 and CDR2 are LGHDT and YNNKEL (reference sequence). Germline trimming cut 3 bases from V and 0 bases from J; bases unmatched to any gene: 6. This CDR3 is built from 16 residues. The CDR3 coding sequence is TGTGCCAGCAGCCACAGCGGGAGGAAGCACTCCTACGAGCAGTACTTC. The encoded protein is CASSHSGRKHSYEQYF.

The count of this clone is one. The CDR3 coding sequence is TGTGCCAGCAGCTCGGGTGCAGGGGGGAACACCGGGGAGCTGTTTTTT. This sequence encodes CASSSGAGGNTGELFF. The rearrangement uses TRBV7-3 and TRBJ2-2; 7 positions match TRBD1. The CDR3 runs 16 residues. Germline V CDR1 and CDR2: SGHTA, FQGTGA. Trimming removed 4 bases from V and 1 base from J; junction bases left unmatched: 6.

The chain links TRBV6-1 to TRBJ1-1; 7 bases align to TRBD1. The CDR3 has 15 amino acids. V lost 2 bases, J lost 1 base, and 4 bases stayed unmatched. Germline lookup yields CDR1 MNHNS and CDR2 SASEGT. CDR3 DNA sequence: TGTGCCAGCAGTGAATATTCAGGGGGGAACACTGAAGCTTTCTTT. Its translation: CASSEYSGGNTEAFF.

V usage is TRBV5-1 and J usage is TRBJ1-1; no definite D call. There are 14 residues in the CDR3. Trimming shortened V by 0 bases and J by 2 bases, and 8 bases separated the two germline ends. Germline-derived CDR1 and CDR2 are SGHRS and YFSETQ. This CDR3 is CASSLAAVNTEAFF. The CDR3 nucleotides read TGCGCCAGCAGCTTGGCGGCAGTCAACACTGAAGCTTTCTTT.

About this clone itself: Other DNA sequences in this sample translate to the same CDR3. The gene calls are TRBV27 and TRBJ1-2; a weak D match, TRBD1 (5 bases). Germline V gene sequence: CDR1 MNHEY, CDR2 SMNVEV (reference sequence). The CDR3 length is 12 residues. V was cut by 0 bases and J by 8 bases, with 7 bases left in between. The CDR3: CASSLSGDGYTF. The CDR3 DNA follows: TGTGCCAGCAGTTTATCAGGGGACGGCTACACCTTC.

V gene TRBV4-2 combines with J gene TRBJ2-7; no firm D call. The CDR3 runs to 13 residues. Germline V gene lookup returns CDR1 LGHNA and CDR2 YNFKEQ. Trimming left V 3 bases short and J 2 bases short, with 8 bases between. CDR3 loop: CASSHQPTYEQYF. The CDR3 DNA reads TGTGCCAGCAGCCACCAGCCCACCTACGAGCAGTACTTC.

This rearrangement joins TRBV6-2 or TRBV6-3 to TRBJ1-2; D call uncertain. Looked up from germline, CDR1 is MNHEY and CDR2 is SVGEGT. V was pared by 7 bases and J by 4 bases, with 10 bases between. The CDR3 totals 12 residues. The CDR3 reads CASTPAGYGYTF. In DNA, the CDR3 is TGTGCCAGCACCCCTGCCGGCTATGGCTACACCTTC.

Here the CDR3 DNA reads TGTGCCAGTAGTAACGAGGCAGGGTACACTGAAGCTTTCTTT. Translation: CASSNEAGYTEAFF. V gene TRBV19 combines with J gene TRBJ1-1, with D possibly TRBD1 on 5 matching bases. The germline V and J ends were trimmed by 4 bases and 3 bases, with 12 bases remaining between them. This CDR3 is 14 amino acids long. CDR1 is LNHDA and CDR2 is SQIVND in the germline V gene (reference sequence).

Only a few counts were recorded for this clone. The same CDR3 can be traced to other DNA sequences in this sample. The CDR3 protein is CSVEGRLNTEAFF. Written as DNA, the CDR3 is TGCAGCGTTGAGGGACGATTGAACACTGAAGCTTTCTTT. This chain uses TRBV29-1 with TRBJ1-1, with a weak D call TRBD1 (5 bases). The CDR3 totals 13 residues. V lost 3 bases and J 0 bases, leaving 8 bases between the germline ends. Germline assignment: CDR1 SQVTM and CDR2 ANQGSEA.

For the CDR3, the DNA is TGTGCCAGCAGCTTAACCCCAGGGGGCGCGGATTCACCCCTCCACTTT. This encodes CASSLTPGGADSPLHF. This chain links TRBV7-3 with TRBJ1-6; TRBD1 matches at 8 bases. The CDR3 spans 16 residues. Germline V CDR1 and CDR2: SGHTA, FQGTGA. V shed 0 bases and J 8 bases; nucleotides not matched to a gene: 6.

The chain combines TRBV6-2 or TRBV6-3 with TRBJ2-7; D is undetermined. Germline V gives CDR1 MNHEY, CDR2 SVGEGT. V was pared by 0 bases and J by 5 bases, with 11 bases between. CDR3 length: 14 amino acids. The CDR3 bases are TGTGCCAGCAGTTACTCAGCGAGATCGAACGAGCAGTACTTC. As protein: CASSYSARSNEQYF.

CDR3 in amino acids: CASSPDRGKVGYEQYF. CDR3 nucleotide sequence: TGTGCCAGCAGCCCGGACAGGGGGAAAGTAGGCTACGAGCAGTACTTC. This chain connects TRBV7-6 to TRBJ2-7; 10 bases line up with TRBD1. The V gene's germline CDR1 is SGHVS and CDR2 FNYEAQ. The junction had 10 bases not matched to a gene; V was cut back by 5 bases and J by 3 bases. There are 16 residues in the CDR3.

The J gene is TRBJ1-2, the V gene TRBV28; D is undetermined. CDR1 is MDHEN, CDR2 SYDVKM, per germline. Trimming removed 1 base from V and 4 bases from J, with 13 bases in between. CDR3 length: 15 amino acids. DNA for the CDR3: TGTGCCAGCAGTTTATCTTTGGGCGCGGGCTATGGCTACACCTTC. Translation gives CASSLSLGAGYGYTF.

The chain carries TRBV5-4 and TRBJ1-4; D remains ambiguous. This CDR3 is 12 amino acids long. The V end lost 2 bases, the J end lost 7 bases, and 6 bases lay between the germline ends. Germline CDR1 SGHNT, CDR2 YYREEE (reference sequence). DNA of the CDR3: TGTGCCAGCAGCTTTTTCGGTGAAAAACTGTTTTTT. Its translation is CASSFFGEKLFF.

The rearrangement links TRBV12-3 or TRBV12-4 to TRBJ2-1; 7 bases fit TRBD1. The CDR3 has 13 amino acids. With 4 bases clipped from V and 8 bases from J, the junction kept 5 bases outside the gene matches. CDR3 in amino acids: CASSSTGSDEQFF. CDR3 nucleotides: TGTGCCAGCAGTTCGACAGGGTCGGATGAGCAGTTCTTC.

V usage is TRBV7-3 and J usage is TRBJ1-6; 11 bases align to TRBD1. CDR3 size: 15 residues. The germline V gene has CDR1 SGHTA and CDR2 FQGTGA. Trimming cost V 5 bases and J 6 bases; bases outside gene matches: 3. CDR3 sequence: CASSQGQGANSPLHF. The CDR3 coding sequence is TGTGCCAGCAGCCAAGGACAGGGGGCTAATTCACCCCTCCACTTT.

CDR3 DNA sequence: TGTGCCAGCAGCTCCCGGACAGGGCTTCCCTATGAGCAGTTCTTC. Translating gives CASSSRTGLPYEQFF. The rearrangement uses TRBV7-9 and TRBJ2-1; 8 positions agree with TRBD1. Germline loops: CDR1 SEHNR, CDR2 FQNEAQ (reference sequence). V lost 4 bases to trimming and J lost 8 bases; unmatched junction nucleotides: 10. The CDR3 is made up of 15 amino acids.

The rearrangement joins TRBV6-6 to TRBJ2-1, with 11 bases identical to TRBD1. The CDR3 is 14 amino acids. V shed 6 bases, J shed 6 bases, and the junction held 4 bases outside the gene matches. In germline, CDR1 is MNHNY, CDR2 SVGAGI (reference sequence). CDR3 amino acids: CASRDRGRSNEQFF. The CDR3 nucleotides are TGTGCCAGCAGGGACAGGGGGCGCTCCAATGAGCAGTTCTTC.

The genes are TRBV25-1 and TRBJ2-5; no clear D gene. Germline V gene lookup returns CDR1 MGHDK and CDR2 SYGVNS. The CDR3 loop spans 12 amino acids. Trimming cost V 7 bases and J 4 bases, with 10 bases left between them. The CDR3 nucleotides are TGTGCCAGCACAGGCAGGACAGAGACCCAGTACTTC. Protein product: CASTGRTETQYF.

This chain links TRBV13 with TRBJ2-1, with D possibly TRBD2 on 5 matching bases. In germline, CDR1 is PRHDT, CDR2 FYEKMQ (reference sequence). V was cut by 1 base and J by 10 bases, with 8 bases left in between. CDR3 length: 12 residues. The CDR3 DNA reads TGTGCCAGCAGCTTAGCTTCGGGAGAGCAGTTCTTC. This translates into CASSLASGEQFF.

The chain has TRBV2 and TRBJ2-7; perhaps TRBD2 as D (6 bases). Germline CDR1 and CDR2: SNHLY and FYNNEI. This CDR3 has 14 amino acids. The V and J ends lost 2 bases and 3 bases respectively, with 11 bases between them. CDR3 nucleotides: TGTGCCAGCAGTGAATGGCGGGGCGACTACGAGCAGTACTTC. Amino acids: CASSEWRGDYEQYF.

In this sample, this clone turned up once. The rearrangement joins TRBV7-2 to TRBJ1-6; TRBD1 is a possible D gene (6 bases). The CDR3 is made up of 15 amino acids. Trimming took 6 bases from V and 6 from J, leaving 15 bases between them. Per the germline V gene, CDR1 is SGHTA and CDR2 is FQGNSA. The CDR3 is CASSERGGVNSPLHF. CDR3 nucleotides: TGTGCCAGCAGTGAACGGGGGGGCGTTAATTCACCCCTCCACTTT. The full variable domain, with the rest looked up from reference TRBV7-2 and TRBJ1-6, is GAGVSQSPSNKVTEKGKDVELRCDPISGHTALYWYRQSLGQGLEFLIYFQGNSAPDKSGLPSDRFSAERTGGSVSTLTIQRTQQEDSAVYLCASSERGGVNSPLHFGNGTRLTVT.

The gene calls are TRBV24-1 and TRBJ1-1; D unresolved. This CDR3 contains 13 residues. Germline values: CDR1 KGHDR, CDR2 SFDVKD. The V end lost 2 bases, the J end lost 2 bases, and 5 bases lay between the germline ends. For the CDR3, the DNA is TGTGCCACCAGTGATTCCTTAAACACTGAAGCTTTCTTT. Encoded protein: CATSDSLNTEAFF.

The rearrangement uses TRBV5-1 and TRBJ1-2; the match to TRBD1 covers 8 bases. The CDR3 covers 13 residues. Losses at the gene ends were 6 bases for V and 7 bases for J; bases not matched to a gene: 8. Germline V gene lookup returns CDR1 SGHRS and CDR2 YFSETQ. CDR3 nucleotide sequence: TGCGCCAGCAAAGAGGACAGGGCGGGTGGCTACACCTTC. Encoded protein: CASKEDRAGGYTF.

The CDR3 region has the DNA TGTGCCATCAGTAAAGAGAATAGCAATCAGCCCCAGCATTTT. Its protein is CAISKENSNQPQHF. The V call is TRBV10-3, the J call TRBJ1-5; D is uncertain. Trimming took off 5 bases at V and 0 bases at J, with 8 bases between the two ends. CDR3 length: 14 amino acids. CDR1 is ENHRY and CDR2 is SYGVKD in the germline V gene.